This T cell receptor beta chain was sequenced in a study of blood T cell repertoires in COVID-19. Study-level background: The origin of the acute and convalescent COVID-19 samples was the United States, Italy and Spain. Sources were T cells, B-cell-depleted T cells, or PBMCs; the material itself was cDNA or gDNA.

Authors' analysis steps: Cell counts per sample came from amplifying reference gene primers. Sequencing used immunoSEQ multiplex PCR; TCRdb keeps in-frame clones, though not all of them. The D gene and trimming were derived from the DNA, and the V and J assignments and clone size from that table. Of 230,000 or so clones detected, around 90% appear once; the ten largest clones hold around 1.9%. Patients from Seattle were sampled longitudinally, starting during active infection. Trimming took off 0 bases at V and 4 bases at J, with 10 bases between the two ends. The CDR3 contains 14 residues. CDR1 SGHDT and CDR2 YYEEEE come from the germline V gene.

The receptor comes from a woman aged 55-70 years with COVID-19, enrolled during active disease. The chain employs TRBV5-6 and TRBJ1-2; no clear D gene. Sequenced sample: peripheral blood. The CDR3 bases are TGTGCCAGCAGCTTGGCCGCCCGTAGCTATGGCTACACCTTC. This sequence encodes CASSLAARSYGYTF.